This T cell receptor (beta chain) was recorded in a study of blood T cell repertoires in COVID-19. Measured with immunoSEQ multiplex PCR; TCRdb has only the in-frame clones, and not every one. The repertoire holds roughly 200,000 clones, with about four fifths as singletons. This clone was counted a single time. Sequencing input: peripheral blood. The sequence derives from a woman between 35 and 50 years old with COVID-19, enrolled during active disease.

The CDR3 nucleotides are TGTGCCAGCAGCCAGGGGTTGAGGTACGAGCAGTACTTC. Residues: CASSQGLRYEQYF. The chain is built from TRBV7-9 and TRBJ2-7; possible D gene TRBD1, 6 bases. In germline, CDR1 is SEHNR, CDR2 FQNEAQ (reference sequence). This CDR3 is built from 13 residues. With 5 bases removed from V and 4 bases from J, the gap between germline ends came to 12 bases.